This T cell receptor beta chain is drawn from a study of molecular identifiers for immune sequencing clone quantification. As for the study in general: RNA from around 20,000 or 100,000 naive CD8 cells was split five ways in replicates, with four sequenced. Study-level results: In cases of identical TCR molecules sharing a barcode, highly expanded clone sizes could be underestimated. Clonotypes surpassing 20 RNA copies contained over 99% of effector molecules, versus under 1% in naive cells.

Previously published methods and listed TCR primers were used for the bulk TCR libraries. TCRdb re-analysed the PCR reads in MiXCR, keeping a single row per CDR3 protein. The sample lists around 460,000 distinct CDR3 sequences, around 25% seen once, with 0.7% to 0.9% in the top ten. This clonotype has only a few counts. As yet, its antigen is unknown. The source material was naive CD8+ T cells from blood, with Jurkat cell RNA spiked in. Subset meaning: FACS-sorted CD8+CD4-CCR7+CD45RA+ naive T cells. The sequence was collected from a human donor in good health. Some libraries in this study had Jurkat cell RNA spiked in.

This chain's CDR3 is CASSLGGGAVNTGELFF. CDR3 DNA: TGTGCCAGCAGCCTTGGAGGGGGCGCGGTGAACACCGGGGAGCTGTTTTTT. The rearrangement joins TRBV7-9 to TRBJ2-2; TRBD1 might be the D (7 bases). V lost 5 bases to trimming and J lost 1 base, with 17 bases between them. The CDR3 covers 17 residues. Germline assignment: CDR1 SEHNR and CDR2 FQNEAQ (reference sequence).